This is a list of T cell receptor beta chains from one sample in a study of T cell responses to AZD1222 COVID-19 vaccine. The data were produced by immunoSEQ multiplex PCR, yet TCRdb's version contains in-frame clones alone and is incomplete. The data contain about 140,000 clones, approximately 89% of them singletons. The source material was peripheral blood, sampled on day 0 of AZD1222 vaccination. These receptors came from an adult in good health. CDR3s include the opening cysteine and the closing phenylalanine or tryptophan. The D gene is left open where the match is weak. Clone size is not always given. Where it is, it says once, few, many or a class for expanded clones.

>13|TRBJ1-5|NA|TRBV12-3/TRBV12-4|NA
CASSLEGFQPQHF
TGTGCCAGCAGTTTGGAGGGTTTCCAGCCCCAGCATTTT
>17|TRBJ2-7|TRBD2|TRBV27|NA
CASSKTQRLAGVHEQYF
TGTGCCAGCAGTAAGACTCAAAGACTAGCGGGAGTTCACGAGCAGTACTTC
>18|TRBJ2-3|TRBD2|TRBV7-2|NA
CASSLTSGGGGGTDTQYF
TGTGCCAGCAGCTTGACTAGCGGGGGTGGAGGTGGCACAGATACGCAGTATTTT
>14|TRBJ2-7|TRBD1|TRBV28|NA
CASSPGQGVLGQYF
TGTGCCAGCAGTCCGGGACAGGGCGTATTGGGGCAGTACTTC
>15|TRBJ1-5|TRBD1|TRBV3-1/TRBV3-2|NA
CASSQGQGLNQPQHF
TGTGCCAGCAGCCAAGGACAGGGACTAAATCAGCCCCAGCATTTT
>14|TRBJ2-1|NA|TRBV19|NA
CASSIQSSYNEQFF
TGTGCCAGTAGTATTCAGAGCTCCTACAATGAGCAGTTCTTC
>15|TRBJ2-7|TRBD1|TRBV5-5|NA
CASSLDGQVSYEQYF
TGTGCCAGCAGCTTGGACGGACAGGTCTCCTACGAGCAGTACTTC
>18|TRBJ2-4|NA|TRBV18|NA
CASSPRPFSIGQKNIQYF
TGTGCCAGCTCACCACGACCTTTCTCGATCGGACAGAAAAACATTCAGTACTTC
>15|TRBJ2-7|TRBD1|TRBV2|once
CASSVLQGAELEQYF
TGTGCCAGCAGTGTCCTACAGGGGGCGGAACTAGAGCAGTACTTC
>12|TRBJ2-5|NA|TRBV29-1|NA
CSVGQSGETQYF
TGCAGCGTTGGACAGTCCGGGGAGACCCAGTACTTC
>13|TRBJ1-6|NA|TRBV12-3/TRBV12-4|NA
CASSLRQTAPLHF
TGTGCCAGCAGTTTACGGCAGACGGCACCCCTCCACTTT
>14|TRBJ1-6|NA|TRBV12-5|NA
CASGLESRGSPLHF
TGTGCTAGTGGTTTGGAGAGCAGGGGTTCACCCCTCCACTTT
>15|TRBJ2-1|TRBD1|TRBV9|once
CASSAGTGNLNEQFF
TGTGCCAGCAGCGCCGGGACAGGGAACCTCAATGAGCAGTTCTTC
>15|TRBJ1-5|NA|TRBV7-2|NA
CASSLLRHSNQPQHF
TGTGCCAGCAGCCTCCTCCGGCATAGCAATCAGCCCCAGCATTTT
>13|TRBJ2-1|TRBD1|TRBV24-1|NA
CATSDPGQDEQFF
TGTGCCACCAGTGACCCCGGACAGGATGAGCAGTTCTTC
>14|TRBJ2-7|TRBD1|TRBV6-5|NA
CASSYPGQHYEQYF
TGTGCCAGCAGTTACCCGGGACAGCATTACGAGCAGTACTTC
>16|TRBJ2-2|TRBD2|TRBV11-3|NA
CASSSGLAGNTGELFF
TGTGCCAGCAGCTCTGGACTAGCGGGGAACACCGGGGAGCTGTTTTTT
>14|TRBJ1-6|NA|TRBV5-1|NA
CASSSGDYNSPLHF
TGCGCCAGCTCCTCAGGGGACTATAATTCACCCCTCCACTTT
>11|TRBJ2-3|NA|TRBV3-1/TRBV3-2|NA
CASSSPGAQYF
TGTGCCAGCAGCTCACCTGGAGCTCAGTATTTT
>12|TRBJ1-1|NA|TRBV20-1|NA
CSASSGNTEAFF
TGCAGTGCTAGTTCAGGGAACACTGAAGCTTTCTTT
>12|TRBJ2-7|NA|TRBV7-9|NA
CASSTDPHEQYF
TGTGCCAGCAGCACCGACCCCCACGAGCAGTACTTC
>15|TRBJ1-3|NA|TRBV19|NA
CASSIGWTDGNTIYF
TGTGCCAGTAGTATAGGTTGGACAGACGGAAACACCATATATTTT
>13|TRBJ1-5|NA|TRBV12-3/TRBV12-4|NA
CASSSLGNQPQHF
TGTGCCAGCAGTTCTCTAGGCAATCAGCCCCAGCATTTT
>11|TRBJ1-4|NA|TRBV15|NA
CATSLTEKLFF
TGTGCCACCAGCTTGACGGAAAAACTGTTTTTT
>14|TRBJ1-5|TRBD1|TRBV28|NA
CASTADRINQPQHF
TGTGCCAGCACCGCGGACAGGATAAATCAGCCCCAGCATTTT
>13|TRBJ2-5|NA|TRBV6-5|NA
CASSRGGKGTQYF
TGTGCCAGCAGTAGGGGGGGGAAAGGGACCCAGTACTTC
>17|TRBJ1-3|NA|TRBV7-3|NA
CASSLITDCHSGNTIYF
TGTGCCAGCAGCTTAATTACCGACTGCCACTCTGGAAACACCATATATTTT
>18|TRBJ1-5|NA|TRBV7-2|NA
CASSRPWAGTDGNQPQHF
TGTGCCAGCAGCCGCCCTTGGGCCGGGACGGACGGAAATCAGCCCCAGCATTTT
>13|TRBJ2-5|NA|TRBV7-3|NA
CASSSRRLETQYF
TGTGCCAGCAGCTCCCGGAGGTTGGAGACCCAGTACTTC
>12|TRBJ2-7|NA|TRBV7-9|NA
CASSFTPYEQYF
TGTGCCAGCAGCTTCACTCCCTACGAGCAGTACTTC
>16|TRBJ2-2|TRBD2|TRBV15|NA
CATSREGLASTGELFF
TGTGCCACCAGCAGAGAGGGACTAGCATCAACCGGGGAGCTGTTTTTT
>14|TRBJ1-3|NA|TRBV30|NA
CAWSVPPGFKTIYF
TGTGCCTGGAGTGTACCTCCGGGGTTCAAGACCATATATTTT
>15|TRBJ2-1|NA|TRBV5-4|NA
CASSGSSSSYNEQFF
TGTGCCAGCAGCGGCTCGTCTAGCTCCTACAATGAGCAGTTCTTC
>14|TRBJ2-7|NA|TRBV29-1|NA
CSVEEAGSGYEQYF
TGCAGCGTTGAAGAAGCAGGGAGTGGCTACGAGCAGTACTTC
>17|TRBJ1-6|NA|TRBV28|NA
CASSLYLTGRANSPLHF
TGTGCCAGCAGTTTATACTTGACCGGCAGGGCGAATTCACCCCTCCACTTT
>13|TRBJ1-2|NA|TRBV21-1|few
CASSTSTGHGYTF
TGTGCCAGCAGTACCTCGACAGGGCATGGCTACACCTTC
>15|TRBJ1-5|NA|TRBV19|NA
CASSIVGGFNQPQHF
TGTGCCAGTAGTATAGTGGGCGGGTTCAATCAGCCCCAGCATTTT
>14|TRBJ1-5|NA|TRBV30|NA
CAWSLGGGGQPQHF
TGTGCCTGGAGTCTAGGCGGGGGAGGTCAGCCCCAGCATTTT